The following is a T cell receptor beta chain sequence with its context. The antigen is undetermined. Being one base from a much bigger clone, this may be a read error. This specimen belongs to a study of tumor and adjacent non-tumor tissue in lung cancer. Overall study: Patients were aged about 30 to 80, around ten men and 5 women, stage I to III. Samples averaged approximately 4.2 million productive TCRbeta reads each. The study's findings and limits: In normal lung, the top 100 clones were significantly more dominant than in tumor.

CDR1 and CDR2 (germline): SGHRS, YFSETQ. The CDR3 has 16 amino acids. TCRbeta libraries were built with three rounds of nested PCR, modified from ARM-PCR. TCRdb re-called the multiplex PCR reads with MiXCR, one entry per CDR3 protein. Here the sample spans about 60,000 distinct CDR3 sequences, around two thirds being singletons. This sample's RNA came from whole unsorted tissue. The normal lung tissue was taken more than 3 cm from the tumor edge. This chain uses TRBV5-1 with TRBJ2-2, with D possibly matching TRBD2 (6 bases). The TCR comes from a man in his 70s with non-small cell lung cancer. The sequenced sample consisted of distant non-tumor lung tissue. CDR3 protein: CASSTQLAYRTGGLFF. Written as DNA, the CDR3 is TGCGCCAGCAGCACACAGCTAGCTTACAGGACCGGGGGGCTGTTTTTT.